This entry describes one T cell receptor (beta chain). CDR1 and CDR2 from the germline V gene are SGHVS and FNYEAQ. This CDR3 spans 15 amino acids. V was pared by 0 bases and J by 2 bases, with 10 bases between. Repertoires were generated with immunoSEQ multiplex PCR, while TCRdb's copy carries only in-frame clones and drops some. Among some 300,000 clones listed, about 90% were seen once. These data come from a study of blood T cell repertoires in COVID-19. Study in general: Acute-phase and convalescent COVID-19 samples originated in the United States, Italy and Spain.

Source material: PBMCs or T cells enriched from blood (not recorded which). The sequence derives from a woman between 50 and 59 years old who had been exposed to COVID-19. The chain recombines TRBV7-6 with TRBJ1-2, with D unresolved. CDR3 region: CASSLASGSNYGYTF. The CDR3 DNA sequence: TGTGCCAGCAGCTTAGCCTCCGGGTCAAACTATGGCTACACCTTC.